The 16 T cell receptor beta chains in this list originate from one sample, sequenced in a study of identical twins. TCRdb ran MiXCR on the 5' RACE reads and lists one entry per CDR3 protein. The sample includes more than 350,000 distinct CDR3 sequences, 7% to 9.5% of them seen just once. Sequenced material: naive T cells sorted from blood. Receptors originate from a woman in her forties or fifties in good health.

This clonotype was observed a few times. In DNA, the CDR3 is TGTGCCAGCAGCTTGCCGGCTAGCGGGATCTACGAGCAGTACTTC. Translation gives CASSLPASGIYEQYF. The chain employs TRBV5-5 and TRBJ2-7, with 9 bases lining up with TRBD2. CDR3 length: 15 residues. Germline V gene sequence: CDR1 SGHKS, CDR2 YYEKEE (reference sequence). V lost 1 base and J lost 3; bases outside the gene matches: 5.

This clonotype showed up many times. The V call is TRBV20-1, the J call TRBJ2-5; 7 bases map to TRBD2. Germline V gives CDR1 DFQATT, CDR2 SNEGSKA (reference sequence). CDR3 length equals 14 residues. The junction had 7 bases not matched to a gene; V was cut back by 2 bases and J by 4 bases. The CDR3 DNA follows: TGCAGTGCTAGATCTGGAAGGGAGGGAGAGACCCAGTACTTC. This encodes CSARSGREGETQYF.

CDR3: CASSYPSAGGYEQYF. DNA of the CDR3: TGTGCCAGCAGTTACCCAAGTGCGGGAGGCTACGAGCAGTACTTC. V is TRBV6-5 and J is TRBJ2-7, with TRBD2 matching over 8 bases. The CDR3 covers 15 residues. J was trimmed by 3 bases and V by 2 bases; bases with no gene match: 6. The germline gives CDR1 MNHEY, CDR2 SVGAGI.

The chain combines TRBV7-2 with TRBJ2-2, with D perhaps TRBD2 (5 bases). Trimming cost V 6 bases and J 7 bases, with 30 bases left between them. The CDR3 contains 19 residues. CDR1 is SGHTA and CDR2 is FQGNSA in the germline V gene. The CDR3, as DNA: TGTGCCAGCAGTTATTACCCGTCGGCGACTGGTCCTCGGGACGGGGAGCTGTTTTTT. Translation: CASSYYPSATGPRDGELFF.

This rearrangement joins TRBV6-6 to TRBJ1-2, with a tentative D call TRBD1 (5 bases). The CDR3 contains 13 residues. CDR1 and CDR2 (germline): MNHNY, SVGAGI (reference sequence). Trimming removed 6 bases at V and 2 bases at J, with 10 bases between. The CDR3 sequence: CASSPGWNYGYTF. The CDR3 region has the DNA TGTGCCAGCAGCCCAGGGTGGAACTATGGCTACACCTTC.

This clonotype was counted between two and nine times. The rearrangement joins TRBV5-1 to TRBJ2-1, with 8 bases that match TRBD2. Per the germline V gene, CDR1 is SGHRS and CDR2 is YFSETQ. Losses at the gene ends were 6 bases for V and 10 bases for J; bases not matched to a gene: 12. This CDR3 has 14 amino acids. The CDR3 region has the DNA TGCGCCAGCATCCTTTACCCCTTAGCGGGAGAGCAGTTCTTC. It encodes CASILYPLAGEQFF.

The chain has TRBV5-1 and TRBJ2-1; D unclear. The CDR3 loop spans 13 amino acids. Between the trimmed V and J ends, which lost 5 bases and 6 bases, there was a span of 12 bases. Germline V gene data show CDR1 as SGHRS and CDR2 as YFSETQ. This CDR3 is CASRMFAVNEQFF. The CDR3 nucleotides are TGCGCCAGCAGGATGTTTGCGGTCAATGAGCAGTTCTTC.

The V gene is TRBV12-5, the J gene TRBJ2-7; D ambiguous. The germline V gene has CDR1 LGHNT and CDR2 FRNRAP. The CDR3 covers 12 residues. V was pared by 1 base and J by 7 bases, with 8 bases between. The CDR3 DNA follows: TGTGCTAGTGGTTTGGGGGGAATGGAGCAGTACGTC. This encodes CASGLGGMEQYV.

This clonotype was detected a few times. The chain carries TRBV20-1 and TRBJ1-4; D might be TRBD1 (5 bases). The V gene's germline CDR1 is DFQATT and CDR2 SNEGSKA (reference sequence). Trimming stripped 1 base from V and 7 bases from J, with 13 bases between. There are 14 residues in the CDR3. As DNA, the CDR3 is TGCAGTGCTAGAGTGGGACTCGGGGGTGAAAAACTGTTTTTT. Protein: CSARVGLGGEKLFF.

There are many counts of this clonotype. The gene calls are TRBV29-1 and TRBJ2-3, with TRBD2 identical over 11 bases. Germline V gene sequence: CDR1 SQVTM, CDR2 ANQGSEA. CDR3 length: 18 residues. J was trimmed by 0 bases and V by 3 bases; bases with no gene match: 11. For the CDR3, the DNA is TGCAGCGTTGATTCCCAACTAACTAGCGGGGGTAGCACAGATACGCAGTATTTT. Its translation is CSVDSQLTSGGSTDTQYF.

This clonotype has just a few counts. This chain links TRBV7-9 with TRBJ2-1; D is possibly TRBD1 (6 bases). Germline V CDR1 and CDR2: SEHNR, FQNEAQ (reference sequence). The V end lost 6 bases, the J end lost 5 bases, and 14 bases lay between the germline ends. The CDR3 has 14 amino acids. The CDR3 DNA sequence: TGTGCCAGCAGGAACCCCCGGGACAACAATGAGCAGTTCTTC. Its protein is CASRNPRDNNEQFF.

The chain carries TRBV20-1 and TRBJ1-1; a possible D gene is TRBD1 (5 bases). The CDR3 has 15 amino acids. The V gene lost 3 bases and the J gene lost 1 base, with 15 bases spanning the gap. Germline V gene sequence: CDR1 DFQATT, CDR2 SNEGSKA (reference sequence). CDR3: CSARPAGPKNTEAFF. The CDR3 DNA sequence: TGCAGTGCTAGGCCAGCAGGGCCAAAGAACACTGAAGCTTTCTTT.

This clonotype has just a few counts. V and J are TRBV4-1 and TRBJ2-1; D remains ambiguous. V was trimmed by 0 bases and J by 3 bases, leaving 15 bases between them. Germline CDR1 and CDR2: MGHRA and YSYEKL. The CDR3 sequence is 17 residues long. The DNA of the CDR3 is TGCGCCAGCAGCCAAGAACCCCTAGTCTCGAGCTACAATGAGCAGTTCTTC. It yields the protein CASSQEPLVSSYNEQFF.

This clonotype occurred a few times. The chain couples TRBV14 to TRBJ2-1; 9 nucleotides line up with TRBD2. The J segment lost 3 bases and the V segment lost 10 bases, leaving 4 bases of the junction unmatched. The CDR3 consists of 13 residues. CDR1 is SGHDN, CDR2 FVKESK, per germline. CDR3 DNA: TGTGCCACCCAAGCGGGGGGCTACAATGAGCAGTTCTTC. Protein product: CATQAGGYNEQFF.

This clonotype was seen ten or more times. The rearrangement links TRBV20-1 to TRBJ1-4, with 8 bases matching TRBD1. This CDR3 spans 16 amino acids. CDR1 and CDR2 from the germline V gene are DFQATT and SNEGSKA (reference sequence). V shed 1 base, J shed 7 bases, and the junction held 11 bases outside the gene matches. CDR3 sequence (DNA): TGCAGTGCTAGAGGCTGGCAAAGACAGGGGACTGAAAAACTGTTTTTT. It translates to CSARGWQRQGTEKLFF.

CDR3 sequence reads: CASSGTGKGDEQYV. Here the CDR3 DNA reads TGTGCCAGCTCAGGGACCGGGAAGGGGGACGAGCAGTACGTC. V is TRBV18 and J is TRBJ2-7; D is perhaps TRBD1 (6 bases). V was clipped by 5 bases and J by 5 bases, with 16 bases between them. This CDR3 is 14 amino acids long. CDR1 and CDR2 (germline): KGHSH, LQKENI.